This TCR beta chain emerged from a study of tissue T cells after allogeneic stem cell transplantation. Findings of the study overall: In patients and mice, blood and spleen missed much of tissue repertoire. Alloreactivity or antigen specificity of tissue TCRs was not determined; some clones might be host cells. TCR repertoires tracked anatomic similarity, regardless of disease or transplant status.

The table came from immunoSEQ multiplex PCR; TCRdb's copy has only in-frame clones and leaves some out. The sample records some 47,000 clones, roughly 73% being singletons. Worth noting for this clone: The antigen remains undetermined. Mouse germline and gene names are used.

Sequencing input: sorted cells pooled from one or two spleens. The receptor comes from a pool of C57BL/6 mice in good health.

Partial CDR3 DNA: TGTGCCAGCAGCTCAGGGGGCGCAAACACCGGGCAGCTCTAC. Translating it yields CASSSGGANTGQLY. The entire CDR3 protein reads CASSSGGANTGQLYF. The V and J genes are TRBV14 and TRBJ2-2; 8 bases are shared with TRBD1. The read finishes 1 residue shy of the CDR3 end, and the germline J gene is used to complete it. The length of the CDR3 is 15 residues. Trimming cost V 5 bases and J 0 bases; bases outside gene matches: 3. The germline V gene has CDR1 SGHDT and CDR2 FRDEAV. The whole variable domain, filled in from reference TRBV14 and TRBJ2-2, reads EAGVTQSPRYAVLQEGQAVSFWCDPISGHDTLYWYQQPRDQGPQLLVYFRDEAVIDNSQLPSDRFSAVRPKGTNSTLKIQSAKQGDTATYLCASSSGGANTGQLYFGEGSKLTVL.